Listed here is a single TCR beta chain. Germline V gives CDR1 LNHDA, CDR2 SQIVND (reference sequence). V gave up 6 bases and J gave up 2 bases; unmatched junction bases: 7. The CDR3 extends over 16 amino acids. Conversion of TCR transcripts into cDNA relied on 5'RACE template switching, which added a universal primer site and UMIs. Each CDR3 protein is one row after TCRdb ran MiXCR on the 5' RACE reads. The repertoire includes 100,000 to 150,000 distinct CDR3 sequences, almost 9% of them detected once, and 40% sits in the top ten. This record comes from a study of T cells after yellow fever vaccination.

The chain links TRBV19 to TRBJ2-3, with TRBD2 matching over 11 bases. The starting material was CD8+ T cells sorted from PBMCs, obtained on the day of the yellow fever booster vaccination. The TCR comes from a man aged 18 to 30 who received the YFV17D yellow fever vaccine. CDR3: CASRRLAGTLTDTQYF. CDR3 in DNA: TGTGCCAGTAGACGACTAGCGGGGACCCTCACAGATACGCAGTATTTT.